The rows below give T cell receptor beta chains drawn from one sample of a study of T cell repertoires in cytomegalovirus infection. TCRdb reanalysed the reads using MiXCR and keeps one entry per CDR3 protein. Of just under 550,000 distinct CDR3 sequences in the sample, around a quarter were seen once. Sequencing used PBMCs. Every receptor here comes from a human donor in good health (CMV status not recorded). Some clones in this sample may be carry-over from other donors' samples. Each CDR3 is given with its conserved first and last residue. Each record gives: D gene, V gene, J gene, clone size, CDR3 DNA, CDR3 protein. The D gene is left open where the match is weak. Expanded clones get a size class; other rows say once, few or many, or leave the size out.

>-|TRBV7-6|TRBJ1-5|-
TGTGCCAGCAGCTTGACCCCCCAGGATCAGCCCCAGCATTTT
CASSLTPQDQPQHF
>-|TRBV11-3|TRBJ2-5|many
TGTGCCAGCAGCTTAGATCTTGGTCCCAAGGGGTTCGAGACCCAGTACTTC
CASSLDLGPKGFETQYF
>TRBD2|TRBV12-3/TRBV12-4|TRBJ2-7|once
TGTGCCAGCAGTCCTCCTTTAGCGGGAGGAAGCTACGAGCAGTACTTC
CASSPPLAGGSYEQYF
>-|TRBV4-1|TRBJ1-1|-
TGCGCCAGCAGCCCCACAGATCAGAACACTGAAGCTTTCTTT
CASSPTDQNTEAFF
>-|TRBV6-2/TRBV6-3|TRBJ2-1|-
TGTGCCAGCAGTTCGTCTGGGGTGGAGCAGTTCTTC
CASSSSGVEQFF
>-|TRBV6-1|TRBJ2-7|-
TGTGCCAGCAGTCAGACTATTATGTCTGAGCAGTACTTC
CASSQTIMSEQYF
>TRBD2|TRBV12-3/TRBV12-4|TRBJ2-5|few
TGTGCCAGCAGTTTAAGGGGGCCAGCGGGAGGCCCATTGGAGACCCAGTACTTC
CASSLRGPAGGPLETQYF
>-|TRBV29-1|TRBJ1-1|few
TGCAGCGTTGCCCATCCCCAATACACTGAAGCTTTCTTT
CSVAHPQYTEAFF
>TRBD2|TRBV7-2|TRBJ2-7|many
TGTGCCAGCAGCCGGACTAGCCTGAACTACGAGCAGTACTTC
CASSRTSLNYEQYF
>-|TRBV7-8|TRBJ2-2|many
TGTGCCAGCAGCTTAGCGCGTAGGGTCTCACCCAACGGGGAGCTGTTTTTT
CASSLARRVSPNGELFF
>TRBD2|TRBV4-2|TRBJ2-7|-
TGTGCCAGCAGCCAAGCTCGGGAGGGAGGGTACGAGCAGTACTTC
CASSQAREGGYEQYF
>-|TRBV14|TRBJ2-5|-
TGTGCCAGCAGCCAAGATTGGAGTAGGGAGTACCAAGAGACCCAGTACTTC
CASSQDWSREYQETQYF
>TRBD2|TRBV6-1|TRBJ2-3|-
TGTGCCAGCAGTCCGACACGGGGTCCTAGCGGATACACAGATACGCAGTATTTT
CASSPTRGPSGYTDTQYF